This passage covers 5 T cell receptor beta chains from one sample sequenced in a study of response to subunit inactivated influenza vaccine. TCRdb redid the calling of the RT-PCR reads with MiXCR, one entry per CDR3 protein. The table lists 550,000 to 650,000 distinct CDR3 sequences, 10% to 15% of them singletons. Sequencing used PBMCs from blood, obtained on the day of vaccination. Receptor source: a man between 50 and 59 years old who received an inactivated influenza vaccine.

V usage is TRBV11-2 and J usage is TRBJ2-6; D gene ambiguous. There are 14 residues in the CDR3. Germline V gene data show CDR1 as SGHAT and CDR2 as FQNNGV. The V end lost 1 base, the J end lost 17 bases, and 18 bases lay between the germline ends. This CDR3 is CASSLAGLVSNMTF. The DNA for the CDR3 is TGTGCCAGCAGCTTAGCAGGCCTCGTCAGCAACATGACTTTC.

The chain combines TRBV7-2 with TRBJ2-7; the match to TRBD1 covers 8 bases. The CDR3 totals 15 residues. J was trimmed by 3 bases and V by 0 bases; bases with no gene match: 4. Germline CDR1 is SGHTA and CDR2 is FQGNSA. Here the CDR3 DNA reads TGTGCCAGCAGCTTAGCGCGGGACAGGAGCTACGAGCAGTACTTC. It is translated as CASSLARDRSYEQYF. The full variable domain, in which reference TRBV7-2 and TRBJ2-7 provide the parts outside the CDR3, is GAGVSQSPSNKVTEKGKDVELRCDPISGHTALYWYRQSLGQGLEFLIYFQGNSAPDKSGLPSDRFSAERTGGSVSTLTIQRTQQEDSAVYLCASSLARDRSYEQYFGPGTRLTVT.

CDR3 DNA: TGTGCCACCAGCAGAGAGAGGACGGTCGGGTCGAGAGAGCAGTACTTC. Its protein product is CATSRERTVGSREQYF. V and J are TRBV15 and TRBJ2-7, with unresolved D. Germline V gene data show CDR1 as LNHNV and CDR2 as YYDKDF (reference sequence). The CDR3 spans 16 residues. V was trimmed by 0 bases and J by 7 bases, leaving 19 bases between them.

The chain joins TRBV7-9 to TRBJ1-1; D not resolved. CDR1 and CDR2 from the germline V gene are SEHNR and FQNEAQ (reference sequence). Trimming took 5 bases from V and 6 from J, leaving 10 bases between them. This CDR3 contains 12 residues. The CDR3: CASSLSVAEAFF. In nucleotides, the CDR3 is TGTGCCAGCAGCCTGTCGGTCGCTGAAGCTTTCTTT.

This clonotype was counted many times. The V call is TRBV29-1, the J call TRBJ2-3; 9 bases line up with TRBD1. Germline V gives CDR1 SQVTM, CDR2 ANQGSEA. V lost 1 base to trimming and J lost 4 bases; unmatched junction nucleotides: 12. CDR3 size: 17 residues. The CDR3 bases are TGCAGCGTTGAAGCCTGGAGTTACAGGGGGCGACCAGATACGCAGTATTTT. The encoded protein is CSVEAWSYRGRPDTQYF.